The sample holds many counts of the clone carrying this T cell receptor (beta chain). The sample originates from a study of T cells in Graves' hyperthyroidism and ophthalmopathy. TCR beta CDR3 regions were amplified from RNA transcripts. RT-PCR in the first round (using the HTBI primer set) targeted the TCR CDR3. In TCRdb, the multiplex PCR reads were re-called with MiXCR into one record per CDR3 protein. Of approximately 590,000 distinct CDR3 sequences in the sample, approximately 14% were seen once. The germline gives CDR1 SQVTM, CDR2 ANQGSEA. There are 14 residues in the CDR3. V dropped 7 bases and J dropped 6; count of bases not matched to a gene: 11. Calling Graves' hyperthyroidism stable meant ophthalmopathy did not progress within 18 months.

This sequence originates from a woman aged 25 to 39 with Graves' hyperthyroidism. The V and J genes are TRBV29-1 and TRBJ2-1; TRBD1 matches at 8 bases. Specimen: blood. This CDR3 is CSGGKAGGFNEQFF. As DNA, the CDR3 is TGCAGCGGGGGTAAGGCAGGGGGCTTCAATGAGCAGTTCTTC.